A selection of T cell receptor beta chains follows, all from one sample in a study of monozygotic twins with inflammatory bowel disease. From the 5' RACE reads, TCRdb lists one entry per CDR3 protein and no DNA. The sample yields 120,000 to 150,000 distinct CDR3 sequences, of which the top ten take up less than 3%. Sequencing was carried out using blood. Receptors were obtained from a human donor with ulcerative colitis or Crohn's disease, or a healthy co-twin of an affected twin (not recorded which). Each CDR3 is given with its conserved first and last residue.

v_call	j_call	cdr3_aa
TRBV25-1	TRBJ2-1	CASSGLQGWYNEQFF
TRBV20-1	TRBJ2-6	CSAGLQTGTGANVLTF
TRBV6-5	TRBJ1-5	CASSYRGWGQPQHF
TRBV5-1	TRBJ2-1	CASFPARTSGGGDEQFF
TRBV24-1	TRBJ2-3	CATSATGASTDTQYF
TRBV5-6	TRBJ1-6	CASSREDRENSPLHF
TRBV7-2	TRBJ1-2	CASSVGVSYGYTF
TRBV7-8	TRBJ1-1	CASSSKQGSTEAFF
TRBV2	TRBJ1-5	CASSDWDRGQPQHF
TRBV5-1	TRBJ2-3	CASRVTDTQYF
TRBV6-2/TRBV6-3	TRBJ2-1	CASSSRTEEQFF
TRBV2	TRBJ2-5	CASSEHPSQETQYF
TRBV27	TRBJ1-3	CASRSDRSSGNTIYF
TRBV5-1	TRBJ2-2	CASTQWEGNTGELFF
TRBV11-2	TRBJ2-3	CASSLAPSGYTDTQYF
TRBV28	TRBJ2-2	CASRQLQYTGELFF
TRBV21-1	TRBJ2-6	CASSKAGGANVLTF
TRBV10-3	TRBJ2-2	CAISEFIGELFF
TRBV12-3/TRBV12-4	TRBJ2-6	CASNRFSGANVLTF
TRBV2	TRBJ2-3	CASSVSGLAKELTDTQYF
TRBV20-1	TRBJ2-7	CSAISPGTKSFYEQYF
TRBV2	TRBJ1-4	CASRPQRATNEKLFF
TRBV6-5	TRBJ2-3	CASSTTRADTQYF
TRBV5-1	TRBJ2-3	CASSLTNLADTQYF
TRBV5-1	TRBJ2-7	CASSFKTGGVNEQYF
TRBV29-1	TRBJ1-2	CSVAVISNYGYTF
TRBV7-2	TRBJ2-2	CASRTLAGAGELFF
TRBV29-1	TRBJ2-2	CSVARDFYTGELFF
TRBV2	TRBJ2-7	CASSYSKTEQYF
TRBV4-3	TRBJ2-7	CASSQAAGGGLVGFYEQYF
TRBV5-1	TRBJ2-2	CASSLDQGRTGELFF
TRBV11-2	TRBJ1-1	CASSFKSGTGGPEAFF
TRBV7-8	TRBJ2-7	CASSLVDAGSYEQYF
TRBV11-2	TRBJ2-7	CASSLTAGKNYEQYF
TRBV19	TRBJ2-5	CASSPRGLYETQYF
TRBV5-4	TRBJ1-1	CASSDWDRGSTEAFF
TRBV7-3	TRBJ2-2	CASSFSPPGELFF
TRBV5-1	TRBJ2-1	CASSSADPPGYNEQFF
TRBV4-3	TRBJ2-5	CASSQDTIGTMGETQYF
TRBV5-1	TRBJ1-5	CASSLEGGARQPQHF
TRBV5-6	TRBJ1-2	CASSPSQITRGLRGGYTF
TRBV15	TRBJ1-4	CATSRGSLTTNEKLFF
TRBV10-3	TRBJ2-1	CAISTGTSGGAGDEQFF
TRBV5-1	TRBJ2-5	CASSFRGSVKTQYF
TRBV12-3/TRBV12-4	TRBJ2-7	CASSLSIGSGVYEQYF
TRBV6-5	TRBJ1-2	CASSQGGGVVTF
TRBV5-1	TRBJ2-1	CASSSTMGYGDEQFF
TRBV27	TRBJ2-5	CASSNPPGQGIQETQYF
TRBV7-6	TRBJ2-5	CASSLGLPGQGVEETQYF
TRBV20-1	TRBJ2-3	CSARAPFTDTQYF
TRBV7-2	TRBJ1-1	CASSENLQGANTEAFF
TRBV7-2	TRBJ2-3	CASSFDGLAGGRDTQYF
TRBV18	TRBJ1-5	CASSKDRVGDQPQHF